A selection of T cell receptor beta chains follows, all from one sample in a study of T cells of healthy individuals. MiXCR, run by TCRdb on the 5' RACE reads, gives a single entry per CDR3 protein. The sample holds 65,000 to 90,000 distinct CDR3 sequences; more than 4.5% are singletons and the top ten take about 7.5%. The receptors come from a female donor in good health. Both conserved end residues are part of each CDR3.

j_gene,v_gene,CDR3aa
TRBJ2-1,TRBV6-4,CASSATPGGQGGDEQFF
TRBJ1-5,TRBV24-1,CATSDSGSPNQPQHF
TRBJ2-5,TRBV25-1,CASSESGTSGSRETQYF
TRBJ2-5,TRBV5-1,CASSTGQQETQYF
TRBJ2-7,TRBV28,CASRPRQGQGTQPYEQYF
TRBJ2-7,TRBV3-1,CASSQVLTGAYEQYF
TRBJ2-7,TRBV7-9,CASSFSGRDYEQYF
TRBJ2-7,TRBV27,CASSLKVGYEQYF
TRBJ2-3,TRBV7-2,CASSLVLGIETDTQYF
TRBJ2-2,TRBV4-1,CASSQGTVNTGELFF
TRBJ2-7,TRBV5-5,CASSIAGTGAYEQYF
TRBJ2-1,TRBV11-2,CASSTLRGTNNEQFF
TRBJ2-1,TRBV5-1,CASSLTGFRDNEQFF
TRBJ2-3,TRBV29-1,CSFRLGYRGTDTQYF
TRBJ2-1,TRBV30,CAWSVGPGSSYNEQFF
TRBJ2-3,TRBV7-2,CASSNPSTEHVDTQYF
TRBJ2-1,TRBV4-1,CASSGTSGTYNEQFF
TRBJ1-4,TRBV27,CASSIQSTNEKLFF